This T cell receptor beta chain was profiled in a study of spatial heterogeneity in lung cancer. Background on the study: Detection of beta-chain sequences consistently exceeded that of alpha-chain sequences. Tumor-region counts of TCR transcripts tracked strongly with a T cell module score from matched bulk RNA-seq.

TCRdb reanalysed the 5' RACE reads using MiXCR and keeps one entry per CDR3 protein. The repertoire has more than 150 distinct CDR3 sequences, about 30% of them found once; the top ten carry roughly 41%. Time point described: sample taken at primary tumor resection. The donors, around 72 patients with untreated early-stage non-small cell lung cancer, provided the samples. Unsorted whole RNA samples from tumor, nontumor lung or frozen PBMC were sequenced. General study findings and limits: Mutation counts in tumors were tracked by counts of expanded intratumoral alpha and beta TCRs.

Per germline, CDR1 SEHNR and CDR2 FQNEAQ (reference sequence). CDR3 length equals 12 residues. V was trimmed by 2 bases and J by 0 bases, leaving 1 base between them. As concerns this clonotype: Antigen unknown. Little can be read into the size of this beta chain, an off-target read in a library designed for alpha chains.

The TCR was taken from a female donor with early-stage non-small cell lung cancer. This sample comprised lung tumor tissue, obtained at surgery. The chain recombines TRBV7-9 with TRBJ1-2; D is unresolved. The CDR3, as DNA: TGTGCCAGCAGCTTAACTAACTATGGCTACACCTTC. Its translation is CASSLTNYGYTF.